This T cell receptor beta chain came from a study of regulatory T cells in long-lasting Graves disease. This clonotype was observed many times. Time point defined: newly diagnosed GD, antithyroid drugs for less than 3 months. Preparation of the TCR library used RNA extracted from PBMCs. Arm-PCR of CDR3 regions and iRepertoire HTBI primers were the basis on which TCR beta libraries were built. TCRdb analysed the multiplex PCR reads with MiXCR anew, one entry per CDR3 protein. The sample shows more than 300,000 distinct CDR3 sequences, around a sixth of them seen only once. The germline gives CDR1 SGHTA, CDR2 FQGNSA. This CDR3 has 14 amino acids. Trimming took 5 bases from V and 4 from J; bases not matched to a gene: 2.

The sample was peripheral blood mononuclear cells (PBMCs), taken at new diagnosis, from a patient treated with antithyroid drugs. The rearrangement links TRBV7-2 to TRBJ2-2; 9 bases map to TRBD2. The sequence was obtained from a female donor with Graves disease. CDR3 protein: CASSHSGSTGELFF. In DNA, the CDR3 is TGTGCCAGCAGCCATAGCGGGAGCACCGGGGAGCTGTTTTTT.